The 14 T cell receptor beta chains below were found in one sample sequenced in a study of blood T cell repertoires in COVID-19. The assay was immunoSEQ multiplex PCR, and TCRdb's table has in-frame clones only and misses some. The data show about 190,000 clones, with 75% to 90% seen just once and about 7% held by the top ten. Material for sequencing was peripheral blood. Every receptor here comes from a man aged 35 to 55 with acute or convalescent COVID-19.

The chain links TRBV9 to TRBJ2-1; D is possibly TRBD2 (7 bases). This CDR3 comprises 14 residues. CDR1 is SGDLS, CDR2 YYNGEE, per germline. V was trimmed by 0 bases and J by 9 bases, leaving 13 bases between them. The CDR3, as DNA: TGTGCCAGCAGCGTAGCTACGGGGGGCGGTGAGCAGTTCTTC. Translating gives CASSVATGGGEQFF.

The DNA of the CDR3 is TGCGCCAGCAGCCCGACAGGGGTGATGGCAGATACGCAGTATTTT. Its translation: CASSPTGVMADTQYF. The chain links TRBV5-1 to TRBJ2-3, with 8 bases identical to TRBD1. V gave up 4 bases and J gave up 4 bases; unmatched junction bases: 8. Germline lookup yields CDR1 SGHRS and CDR2 YFSETQ. The CDR3 is made up of 15 amino acids.

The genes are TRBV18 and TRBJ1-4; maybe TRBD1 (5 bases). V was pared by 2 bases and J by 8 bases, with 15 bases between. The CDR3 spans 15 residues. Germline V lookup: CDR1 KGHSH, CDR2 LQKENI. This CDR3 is CASSPSFRVREKLFF. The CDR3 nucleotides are TGTGCCAGCTCACCAAGTTTCAGGGTACGAGAAAAACTGTTTTTT.

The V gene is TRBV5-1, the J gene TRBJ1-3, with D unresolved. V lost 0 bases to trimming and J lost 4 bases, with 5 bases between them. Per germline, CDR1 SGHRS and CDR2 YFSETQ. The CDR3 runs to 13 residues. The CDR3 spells CASSLGLGNTIYF. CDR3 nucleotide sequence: TGCGCCAGCAGCTTGGGGCTCGGAAACACCATATATTTT.

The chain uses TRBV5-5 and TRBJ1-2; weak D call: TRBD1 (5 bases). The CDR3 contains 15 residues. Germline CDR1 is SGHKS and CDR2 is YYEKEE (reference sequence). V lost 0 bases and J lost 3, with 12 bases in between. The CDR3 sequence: CASSLDRPSYYGYTF. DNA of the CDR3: TGTGCCAGCAGCTTGGACAGGCCGTCATACTATGGCTACACCTTC.

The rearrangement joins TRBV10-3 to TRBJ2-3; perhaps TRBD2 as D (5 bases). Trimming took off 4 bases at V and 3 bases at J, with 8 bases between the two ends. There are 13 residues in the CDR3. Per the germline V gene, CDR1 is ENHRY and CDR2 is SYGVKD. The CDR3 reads CAISVSGTDTQYF. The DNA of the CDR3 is TGTGCCATCAGTGTATCGGGGACAGATACGCAGTATTTT.

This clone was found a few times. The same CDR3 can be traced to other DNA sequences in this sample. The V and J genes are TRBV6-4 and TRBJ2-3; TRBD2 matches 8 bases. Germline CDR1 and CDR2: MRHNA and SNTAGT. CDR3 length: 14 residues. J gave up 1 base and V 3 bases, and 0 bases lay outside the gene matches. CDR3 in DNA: TGTGCCAGCAGTGAGCGGGGGGGCACAGATACGCAGTATTTT. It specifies CASSERGGTDTQYF.

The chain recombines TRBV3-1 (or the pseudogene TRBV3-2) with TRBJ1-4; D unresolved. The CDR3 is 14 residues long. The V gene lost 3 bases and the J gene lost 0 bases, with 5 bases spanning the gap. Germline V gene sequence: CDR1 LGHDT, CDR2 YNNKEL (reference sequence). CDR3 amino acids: CASSHSSTNEKLFF. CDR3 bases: TGTGCCAGCAGCCACTCTTCAACTAATGAAAAACTGTTTTTT.

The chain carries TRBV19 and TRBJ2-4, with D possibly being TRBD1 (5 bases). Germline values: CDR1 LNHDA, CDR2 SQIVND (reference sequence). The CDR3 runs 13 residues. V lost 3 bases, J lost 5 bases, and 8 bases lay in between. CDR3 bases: TGTGCCAGTAGTATCTCCAGGGAAAACATTCAGTACTTC. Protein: CASSISRENIQYF.

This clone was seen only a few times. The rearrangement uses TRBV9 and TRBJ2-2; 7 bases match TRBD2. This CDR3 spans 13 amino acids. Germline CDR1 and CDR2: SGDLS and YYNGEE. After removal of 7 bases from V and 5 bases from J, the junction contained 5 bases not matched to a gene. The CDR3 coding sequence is TGTGCCAGCGGAGGGGAGGGGACCGGGGAGCTGTTTTTT. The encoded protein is CASGGEGTGELFF.

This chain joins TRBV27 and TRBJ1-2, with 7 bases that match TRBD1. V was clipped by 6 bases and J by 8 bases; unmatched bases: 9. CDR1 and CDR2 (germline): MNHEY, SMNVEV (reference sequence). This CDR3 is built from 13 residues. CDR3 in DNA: TGTGCCAGCAGCACCGACAGGGTTGGCGGCTACACCTTC. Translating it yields CASSTDRVGGYTF.

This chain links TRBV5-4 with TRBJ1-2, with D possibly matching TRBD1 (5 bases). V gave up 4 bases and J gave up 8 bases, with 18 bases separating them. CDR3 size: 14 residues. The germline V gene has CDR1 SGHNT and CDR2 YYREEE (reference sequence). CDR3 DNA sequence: TGTGCCAGCAGCCGGGGGGAGAGGGGAGACGGCTACACCTTC. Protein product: CASSRGERGDGYTF. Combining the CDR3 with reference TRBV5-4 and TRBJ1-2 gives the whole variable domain ETGVTQSPTHLIKTRGQQVTLRCSSQSGHNTVSWYQQALGQGPQFIFQYYREEENGRGNFPPRFSGLQFPNYSSELNVNALELDDSALYLCASSRGERGDGYTFGSGTRLTVV.

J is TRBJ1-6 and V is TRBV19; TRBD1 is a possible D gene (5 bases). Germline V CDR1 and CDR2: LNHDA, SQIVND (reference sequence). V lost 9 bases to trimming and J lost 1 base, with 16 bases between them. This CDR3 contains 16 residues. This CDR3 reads CASIGQGLSYNSPLHF. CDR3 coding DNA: TGTGCCAGCATTGGGCAGGGTTTATCCTATAATTCACCCCTCCACTTT.

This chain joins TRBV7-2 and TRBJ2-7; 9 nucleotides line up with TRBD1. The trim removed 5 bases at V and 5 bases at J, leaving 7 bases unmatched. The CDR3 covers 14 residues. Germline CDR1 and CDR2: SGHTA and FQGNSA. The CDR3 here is CASSRDRVPHEQYF. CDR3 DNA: TGTGCCAGCAGCCGGGACAGGGTCCCTCACGAGCAGTACTTC. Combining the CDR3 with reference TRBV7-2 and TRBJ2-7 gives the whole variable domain GAGVSQSPSNKVTEKGKDVELRCDPISGHTALYWYRQSLGQGLEFLIYFQGNSAPDKSGLPSDRFSAERTGGSVSTLTIQRTQQEDSAVYLCASSRDRVPHEQYFGPGTRLTVT.